The T cell receptor (beta chain) described here comes from a study of brain T cells in children with intractable seizures. Whole-study findings and limits: Patients' HCMV serostatus was unknown; virus specificity rests on CDR3 similarity alone. Pre- and post-surgery blood differed in depth, so pre-surgery absences may be undersampling.

Germline CDR1 SEHNR, CDR2 FQNEAQ (reference sequence). The CDR3 length is 14 residues. V shed 4 bases and J 8 bases; nucleotides not matched to a gene: 9. Details on this clone: What it binds is not known.

Sequencing used immunoSEQ multiplex PCR; TCRdb keeps in-frame clones, though not all of them. The sample contains just under 65,000 clones, approximately 94% of which appear only once. Only cases whose brain tissue showed the highest T cell transcript signatures were sequenced. Pre-surgery treatment included at least one anti-epileptic drug. The chain has TRBV7-9 and TRBJ1-2; 8 bases match TRBD1. Sequencing used peripheral blood, obtained at surgery. This TCR was recovered from a boy younger than two with focal cortical dysplasia and intractable seizures. In DNA, the CDR3 is TGTGCCAGCAGCTCGACAGGGGCCTCCGAGGGCTACACCTTC. Protein sequence: CASSSTGASEGYTF. The complete variable domain, with remaining parts taken from reference TRBV7-9 and TRBJ1-2, reads DTGVSQNPRHKITKRGQNVTFRCDPISEHNRLYWYRQTLGQGPEFLTYFQNEAQLEKSRLLSDRFSAERPKGSFSTLEIQRTEQGDSAMYLCASSSTGASEGYTFGSGTRLTVV.